The TCR beta chain under discussion was sequenced for a study of T-cell reconstitution after alpha-beta-depleted transplantation in children. Study-wide results and limits: It was newly produced T cells that mostly accounted for T-cell counts and diversity one year after transplant. Several hundred expanded graft clones reportedly gave rise to the alpha-beta T cells present about two months after transplant.

V was trimmed by 3 bases and J by 5 bases, leaving 12 bases between them. This CDR3 has 14 residues. Germline assignment: CDR1 SGHTA and CDR2 FQGNSA. This clonotype was recorded a few times. What it binds is not known. Unique molecular identifiers were used to barcode this TCRbeta library. MiXCR was run by TCRdb on the PCR reads, yielding one entry per CDR3 protein. This table has 700,000 or so distinct CDR3 sequences, under 15% appearing once. Here the sequenced sample was PBMCs, taken before TCRalphabeta/CD19-depleted stem cell transplant. This TCR came from a girl under 10 years old with congenital amegakaryocytic thrombocytopenia, due to receive a stem cell transplant. The chain uses TRBV7-2 and TRBJ2-3; perhaps D is TRBD1 or TRBD2 (5 bases each). CDR3 coding DNA: TGTGCCAGCAGCTTGGGACGACGTGAAGATACGCAGTATTTT. Translation gives CASSLGRREDTQYF.